This T cell receptor (beta chain) was retrieved from a study of cytomegalovirus exposure and HLA in healthy donors. Study context: From donors who were HLA-typed, an early data release held around 80 million unique TCRs. Whole-study findings and limits: A later analysis, which compared TCR beta chains of equal frequency, found the HLA-associated ones more clonally expanded.

The V and J ends lost 1 base and 0 bases, in that order; junction bases with no gene match: 1. The CDR3 length is 15 residues. The V gene's germline CDR1 is KGHSH and CDR2 LQKENI. The PCR contained 60 Vbeta and 13 Jbeta primers. Sequenced by immunoSEQ multiplex PCR; TCRdb stores in-frame clones only, minus some. The table includes 95,000 to 150,000 clones, about three fifths detected once. There are a few counts of this clone. The antigen is unknown. The receptor was isolated from a woman between 35 and 50 years old in good health and CMV-seropositive. V is TRBV18 and J is TRBJ2-3; 7 bases are shared with TRBD1. Sequencing was performed on PBMCs. CDR3 in amino acids: CASSPLQGSTDTQYF. The DNA for the CDR3 is TGTGCCAGCTCACCACTACAGGGGAGCACAGATACGCAGTATTTT.